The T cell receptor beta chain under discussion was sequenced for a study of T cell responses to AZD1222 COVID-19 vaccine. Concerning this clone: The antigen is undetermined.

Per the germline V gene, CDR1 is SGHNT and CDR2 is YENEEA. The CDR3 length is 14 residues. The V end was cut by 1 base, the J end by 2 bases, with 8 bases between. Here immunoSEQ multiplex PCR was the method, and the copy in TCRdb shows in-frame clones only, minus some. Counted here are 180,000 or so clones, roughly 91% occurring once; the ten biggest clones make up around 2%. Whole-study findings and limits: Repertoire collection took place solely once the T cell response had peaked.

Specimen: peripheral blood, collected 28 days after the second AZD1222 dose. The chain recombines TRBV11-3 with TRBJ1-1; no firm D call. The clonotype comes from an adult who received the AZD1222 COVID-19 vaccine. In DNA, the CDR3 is TGTGCCAGCAGCTTAGGTCCTACCAACACTGAAGCTTTCTTT. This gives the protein CASSLGPTNTEAFF.